This T cell receptor beta chain comes out of a study of PD-1 blockade in mismatch repair-deficient tumors. Study-level points and caveats: Rapid post-treatment expansion, then contraction, generally preceding radiologic response, marked tumor-resident clones.

In regard to this clone: The antigen is unknown.

Germline V gene sequence: CDR1 SEHNR, CDR2 FQNEAQ (reference sequence). With 5 bases clipped from V and 4 bases from J, the junction kept 5 bases outside the gene matches. CDR3 length equals 15 residues. Generated by immunoSEQ multiplex PCR, the TCRdb table keeps only in-frame clones and is missing some. The profile shows over 14,000 clones, 84% of them singletons. The time point is: 10-day in vitro stimulation with candidate neoantigen peptide 5. All patients were mismatch repair deficient, assessed by either PCR or immunohistochemistry. Seven ELISpot-reactive neoantigen peptides each drove an approximately ten-day in vitro stimulation. A no-peptide control culture served as baseline for clone fold changes.

The receptor was isolated from an adult with mismatch repair-deficient cancer. V gene TRBV7-9 combines with J gene TRBJ2-5; 12 bases are shared with TRBD2. The sequencing here drew on cells cultured in vitro, taken from a patient treated with pembrolizumab. CDR3 DNA: TGTGCCAGCAGCCGACTAGCGGGAGTGGGAGAGACCCAGTACTTC. Translated: CASSRLAGVGETQYF.